The next 26 T cell receptor beta chains were all read from a single sample in a study of blood T cell repertoires in COVID-19 (dated by TCRdb to about 2020). Libraries were built with the immunoSEQ multiplex PCR assay. TCRdb's version of the immuneACCESS table is confined to in-frame rearrangements and falls short of the full clone set. An unresolved V gene accounts for under half of the shortfall where checked; the remainder is of unknown origin. For this sample the table gives around 200,000 clones, of which around 85% were detected only once. The ten top clones hold approximately 11% of the sample. Sequencing used peripheral blood. The receptors shown here come from an older woman with COVID-19, enrolled during active disease.

The chain joins TRBV11-3 to TRBJ1-2; D remains ambiguous. The V and J ends lost 3 bases and 6 bases respectively, with 5 bases between them. CDR3 length: 11 amino acids. CDR1 is SGHNT, CDR2 YENEEA, per germline. DNA of the CDR3: TGTGCCAGCAGCTTGGGCCATGGCTACACCTTC. It translates to CASSLGHGYTF. The whole variable domain, remainder taken from reference TRBV11-3 and TRBJ1-2, is EAGVVQSPRYKIIEKKQPVAFWCNPISGHNTLYWYLQNLGQGPELLIRYENEEAVDDSQLPKDRFSAERLKGVDSTLKIQPAELGDSAVYLCASSLGHGYTFGSGTRLTVV.

This clone was found a few times. The chain carries TRBV7-2 and TRBJ1-1; 7 positions match TRBD1. The CDR3 consists of 13 residues. Germline CDR1 and CDR2: SGHTA and FQGNSA. Trimming cost V 5 bases and J 5 bases; bases outside gene matches: 5. The CDR3 protein is CASSTTGMTEAFF. DNA of the CDR3: TGTGCCAGCAGCACGACAGGGATGACTGAAGCTTTCTTT.

This clone was recorded once. V usage is TRBV15 and J usage is TRBJ2-3; 7 bases are a match to TRBD2. The length of the CDR3 is 16 residues. The trim removed 0 bases at V and 5 bases at J, leaving 8 bases unmatched. From germline, CDR1 is LNHNV and CDR2 YYDKDF (reference sequence). The CDR3 bases are TGTGCCACCAGCAGAGAGGGCGGGACGGGGGGAGATACGCAGTATTTT. It translates to CATSREGGTGGDTQYF.

The CDR3 bases are TGCAGTGCTAGTCCGTTGAGGGAGGACCGGGAGCAGTACTTC. Protein: CSASPLREDREQYF. This sequence joins TRBV20-1 and TRBJ2-7; possibly TRBD2 for D (6 bases). The CDR3 is 14 residues long. CDR1 and CDR2 (germline): DFQATT, SNEGSKA (reference sequence). V gave up 3 bases and J gave up 7 bases, with 19 bases separating them.

The chain recombines TRBV3-1 (or the pseudogene TRBV3-2) with TRBJ2-5; TRBD2 agrees at 11 bases. CDR3 size: 14 residues. The V and J ends lost 6 bases and 3 bases, in that order; junction bases with no gene match: 3. The germline V gene has CDR1 LGHDT and CDR2 YNNKEL (reference sequence). CDR3 amino acids: CASRPTSGKETQYF. The DNA for the CDR3 is TGTGCCAGCAGACCGACTAGCGGGAAAGAGACCCAGTACTTC.

CDR3 nucleotide sequence: TGTGCCAGCAGCATTCGACTAGCCGAGCAGTACTTC. Translating it yields CASSIRLAEQYF. This rearrangement joins TRBV3-1 (or the pseudogene TRBV3-2) to TRBJ2-7; TRBD2 matches at 7 bases. The germline V gene encodes CDR1 LGHDT and CDR2 YNNKEL (reference sequence). CDR3 length: 12 residues. V gave up 5 bases and J gave up 6 bases; unmatched junction bases: 4.

The chain uses TRBV13 and TRBJ1-2, with D tentatively TRBD1 (6 bases). Germline CDR1 and CDR2: PRHDT and FYEKMQ (reference sequence). The CDR3 has 14 residues. V gave up 0 bases and J gave up 8 bases, with 13 bases separating them. CDR3 sequence reads: CASSLGGRGNGYTF. The CDR3 DNA is TGTGCCAGCAGCTTAGGCGGAAGGGGGAACGGCTACACCTTC.

This chain connects TRBV4-2 to TRBJ1-1; D may be TRBD1 (6 bases). Between the trimmed V and J ends, which lost 1 base and 1 base, there was a span of 10 bases. CDR1 and CDR2 (germline): LGHNA, YNFKEQ. This CDR3 spans 15 amino acids. The CDR3 DNA sequence: TGTGCCAGCAGCCAAGTGGGGGCAGGGAACACTGAAGCTTTCTTT. This encodes CASSQVGAGNTEAFF.

The J gene is TRBJ2-5, the V gene TRBV9; D might be TRBD1 (6 bases). Germline V gene lookup returns CDR1 SGDLS and CDR2 YYNGEE. The CDR3 consists of 13 residues. V lost 7 bases and J 4 bases, leaving 14 bases between the germline ends. The CDR3 loop is CASSRGRGETQYF. CDR3 nucleotide sequence: TGTGCCAGCTCCCGGGGCAGGGGAGAGACCCAGTACTTC. The entire variable domain, with the rest obtained from reference TRBV9 and TRBJ2-5, is as follows: DSGVTQTPKHLITATGQRVTLRCSPRSGDLSVYWYQQSLDQGLQFLIQYYNGEERAKGNILERFSAQQFPDLHSELNLSSLELGDSALYFCASSRGRGETQYFGPGTRLLVL.

The genes are TRBV11-1 and TRBJ2-1; D possibly corresponds to TRBD2 (6 bases). CDR3 length equals 15 residues. The ends were cut back, 3 bases at V and 10 bases at J, with 19 bases in the middle. Germline CDR1 SGHAT, CDR2 FQDESV (reference sequence). This CDR3 is CASSLGGNEGMEQFF. The DNA of the CDR3 is TGTGCCAGCAGCTTGGGAGGCAATGAGGGGATGGAGCAGTTCTTC.

The chain links TRBV6-5 to TRBJ1-6; no reliable D call. The CDR3 is 15 amino acids. Trimming took 5 bases from V and 7 from J, leaving 15 bases between them. Germline values: CDR1 MNHEY, CDR2 SVGAGI. The CDR3: CASSPTGNSNSPLHF. The CDR3 nucleotides read TGTGCCAGCAGTCCCACCGGGAACTCGAATTCACCCCTCCACTTT.

This clone came up once. The CDR3 region has the DNA TGTGCCAGCAGCCAGGCCACAGGGTCCCGCTTGTTAGCTTTCTTT. Translated, it gives CASSQATGSRLLAFF. The chain combines TRBV3-1 (or the pseudogene TRBV3-2) with TRBJ1-1; D may be TRBD1 (6 bases). Per germline, CDR1 LGHDT and CDR2 YNNKEL (reference sequence). Trimming pared 3 bases from V and 10 bases from J, leaving 21 bases between. This CDR3 region has 15 residues.

By its share, this clone is medium-sized. The rearrangement uses TRBV25-1 and TRBJ1-3; no definite D call. CDR3 length: 11 residues. Germline V gene sequence: CDR1 MGHDK, CDR2 SYGVNS. Trimming stripped 7 bases from V and 8 bases from J, with 9 bases between. Here the CDR3 DNA reads TGTGCCAGCACCCCCGGGGACACCATATATTTT. Translation: CASTPGDTIYF. Full variable domain (remainder filled in from reference TRBV25-1 and TRBJ1-3): EADIYQTPRYLVIGTGKKITLECSQTMGHDKMYWYQQDPGMELHLIHYSYGVNSTEKGDLSSESTVSRIRTEHFPLTLESARPSHTSQYLCASTPGDTIYFGEGSWLTVV.

This clone was detected many times. The chain recombines TRBV3-1 (or the pseudogene TRBV3-2) with TRBJ1-4; D gene unclear. Germline CDR1 is LGHDT and CDR2 is YNNKEL (reference sequence). Trimming shortened V by 1 base and J by 8 bases, and 11 bases separated the two germline ends. This CDR3 has 14 amino acids. The CDR3: CASSQGRLREKLFF. The CDR3 nucleotides read TGTGCCAGCAGCCAAGGCCGCCTGAGGGAAAAACTGTTTTTT.

CDR3 amino acids: CASSIRDRMGSPLHF. In DNA form, the CDR3 reads TGTGCCAGCAGTATACGGGACAGAATGGGGTCACCCCTCCACTTT. V usage is TRBV27 and J usage is TRBJ1-6; 7 bases agree with TRBD1. The junction had 11 bases not matched to a gene; V was cut back by 5 bases and J by 10 bases. The germline V gene has CDR1 MNHEY and CDR2 SMNVEV (reference sequence). The CDR3 extends over 15 amino acids.

The rearrangement links TRBV6-1 to TRBJ1-5; possibly TRBD1 for D (6 bases). The CDR3 length is 15 residues. Trimming cost V 5 bases and J 1 base, with 12 bases left between them. The germline gives CDR1 MNHNS, CDR2 SASEGT. The CDR3 region is CASSPFRGSNQPQHF. DNA for the CDR3: TGTGCCAGCAGTCCATTCAGGGGAAGCAATCAGCCCCAGCATTTT.

CDR3 DNA: TGTGCCAGCTCACCACCGCGCGGGGTGAGAGAGACCCAGTACTTC. Residues: CASSPPRGVRETQYF. The V gene is TRBV18, the J gene TRBJ2-5; a weak D match, TRBD2 (6 bases). V dropped 0 bases and J dropped 4 bases, with 12 bases sitting between them. The CDR3 is made up of 15 amino acids. CDR1 is KGHSH and CDR2 is LQKENI in the germline V gene.

The chain carries TRBV7-3 and TRBJ2-1; TRBD1 matches at 7 bases. CDR3 length: 14 amino acids. Per germline, CDR1 SGHTA and CDR2 FQGTGA. V was pared by 8 bases and J by 1 base, with 5 bases of the junction left unmatched. CDR3 coding DNA: TGTGCCAGCCGAAGGGGGCCTTCCTACAATGAGCAGTTCTTC. Translation gives CASRRGPSYNEQFF.

The chain couples TRBV5-1 to TRBJ1-3, with 8 bases that match TRBD1. J lost 0 bases, V lost 4 bases, and 3 bases had no gene match. This CDR3 is 15 amino acids long. Germline CDR1 and CDR2: SGHRS and YFSETQ. In DNA, the CDR3 is TGCGCCAGCAGCATACAGGGGGACTCTGGAAACACCATATATTTT. It is translated as CASSIQGDSGNTIYF.

This sequence joins TRBV7-8 and TRBJ1-3; a weak D match, TRBD1 (6 bases). V gave up 2 bases and J gave up 2 bases, with 10 bases separating them. This CDR3 has 15 amino acids. CDR1 and CDR2 from the germline V gene are SGHVS and FQNEAQ. The CDR3 coding sequence is TGTGCCAGCAGCTTATCCAGGGGCGCTGGAAACACCATATATTTT. This gives the protein CASSLSRGAGNTIYF.

The rearrangement links TRBV15 to TRBJ1-4; D is unclear. The CDR3 runs 19 residues. From germline, CDR1 is LNHNV and CDR2 YYDKDF (reference sequence). V was pared by 0 bases and J by 6 bases, with 23 bases between. The CDR3 coding sequence is TGTGCCACCAGCAGAGATCGAGGATCCCCGGATGGGTCGTATGAAAAACTGTTTTTT. The encoded protein is CATSRDRGSPDGSYEKLFF. Full variable domain (rest looked up from reference TRBV15 and TRBJ1-4): DAMVIQNPRYQVTQFGKPVTLSCSQTLNHNVMYWYQQKSSQAPKLLFHYYDKDFNNEADTPDNFQSRRPNTSFCFLDIRSPGLGDTAMYLCATSRDRGSPDGSYEKLFFGSGTQLSVL.

This chain links TRBV21-1 with TRBJ1-2. TRBV21-1 is a pseudogene locus. The CDR3 length is 12 residues. The CDR3 protein is CASSKAGRGYTF. The CDR3 nucleotides are TGTGCCAGCAGCAAAGCGGGGAGGGGCTACACCTTC.

The rearrangement joins TRBV6-6 to TRBJ2-3; the match to TRBD2 covers 9 bases. Germline V CDR1 and CDR2: MNHNY, SVGAGI (reference sequence). J gave up 2 bases and V 4 bases, and 4 bases lay outside the gene matches. The CDR3 loop spans 15 amino acids. The CDR3 DNA reads as TGTGCCAGCAGTTCCACTAGCGGGTACACAGATACGCAGTATTTT. It encodes CASSSTSGYTDTQYF.

The chain carries TRBV19 and TRBJ1-2; 7 nucleotides align to TRBD1. V gave up 3 bases and J gave up 4 bases; unmatched junction bases: 8. The germline CDR1 and CDR2 sequences are LNHDA and SQIVND (reference sequence). This CDR3 contains 15 residues. The CDR3 DNA sequence: TGTGCCAGTAGTATCGGGACAGTCCTCCCCTATGGCTACACCTTC. Translated: CASSIGTVLPYGYTF.

V and J are TRBV7-2 and TRBJ2-1; D is unclear. Trimming left V 5 bases short and J 9 bases short, with 8 bases between. There are 11 residues in the CDR3. Germline CDR1 SGHTA, CDR2 FQGNSA. The CDR3 loop is CASSPGIEQFF. The DNA of the CDR3 is TGTGCCAGCAGCCCGGGTATTGAGCAGTTCTTC.

The J gene is TRBJ1-5, the V gene TRBV6-2 or TRBV6-3, with 8 bases that match TRBD1. V was pared by 2 bases and J by 7 bases, with 4 bases of the junction left unmatched. Germline-derived CDR1 and CDR2 are MNHEY and SVGEGT. This CDR3 spans 14 amino acids. The CDR3 coding sequence is TGTGCCAGCAGTTACGGCGGACAGGGACAGCCCCAGCATTTT. Amino acids: CASSYGGQGQPQHF.